The 3 T cell receptor beta chains presented below share a single source sample, sequenced in a study of T and B cells in COVID-19 patients. BIOMED2 TRB-A/B primer pools were used in multiplex TRB PCR. TCRdb redid the calling of the multiplex PCR reads with MiXCR, one entry per CDR3 protein. Of 15,000 or so distinct CDR3 sequences in the sample, roughly a quarter were seen once. TRB was amplified from approximately 250-480 ng of blood genomic DNA. The sample consisted of blood. The receptors originated from a human donor who had recovered from COVID-19.

This clonotype was found many times. The chain couples TRBV12-3 or TRBV12-4 to TRBJ1-2, with D perhaps matching TRBD1 (6 bases). The CDR3 sequence is 13 residues long. V shed 6 bases and J shed 3 bases, with 11 bases lying between them. The CDR3 bases are TGTGCCAGCAGCCCAGGGGAGGACTATGGCTACACCTTC. As protein: CASSPGEDYGYTF.

This clonotype is medium-sized (0.01 to 0.1%) by share. The chain links TRBV27 to TRBJ2-1; D is perhaps TRBD2 (6 bases). Trimming removed 5 bases at V and 6 bases at J, with 20 bases between. CDR3 length: 16 amino acids. Germline CDR1 and CDR2: MNHEY and SMNVEV (reference sequence). CDR3 sequence: CASSPSRGENGNEQFF. In DNA, the CDR3 is TGTGCCAGCAGTCCTTCCCGCGGGGAGAATGGCAATGAGCAGTTCTTC.

A few counts support this clonotype. The J gene is TRBJ1-5, the V gene TRBV27; D unresolved. CDR3 size: 15 residues. Per the germline V gene, CDR1 is MNHEY and CDR2 is SMNVEV (reference sequence). Trimming took 6 bases from V and 6 from J, leaving 18 bases between them. CDR3: CASRPLVVSSQPQHF. In DNA, the CDR3 is TGTGCCAGCAGGCCGTTGGTGGTATCGAGTCAGCCCCAGCATTTT.